The 25 T cell receptor beta chains below come from one sample, sequenced in a study of T cell repertoires in cytomegalovirus infection. Their antigen targets remain unknown. Using its own MiXCR run on the reads, TCRdb lists one record per CDR3 protein. The table includes tens of thousands of distinct CDR3 sequences, 25% to 40% detected once. Sequences were obtained from PBMCs, sequenced either directly or after in vitro stimulation (not recorded which). Receptor source: a human donor in good health (CMV status not recorded). Some clones in this sample may be carry-over from other donors' samples.

The table lists this clonotype with a few counts. The chain is built from TRBV7-9 and TRBJ2-2; the match to TRBD1 covers 8 bases. V dropped 5 bases and J dropped 4; count of bases not matched to a gene: 15. The CDR3 has 18 amino acids. Germline lookup yields CDR1 SEHNR and CDR2 FQNEAQ (reference sequence). The CDR3 loop is CASSPHPAGTGITGELFF. In DNA form, the CDR3 reads TGTGCCAGCAGCCCTCACCCCGCCGGGACAGGAATCACCGGGGAGCTGTTTTTT.

At least ten counts were recorded for this clonotype. V usage is TRBV5-4 and J usage is TRBJ1-1, with D possibly matching TRBD1 (5 bases). Trimming removed 4 bases at V and 0 bases at J, with 13 bases between. The length of the CDR3 is 15 residues. Germline CDR1 SGHNT, CDR2 YYREEE (reference sequence). The CDR3 bases are TGTGCCAGCAGCCGGGGGGGGTACCTGAACACTGAAGCTTTCTTT. Protein product: CASSRGGYLNTEAFF.

This chain's CDR3 is CASSSASGRAPTEAFF. CDR3 in DNA: TGTGCCAGTAGTTCCGCCTCGGGGAGGGCTCCCACTGAAGCTTTCTTT. The chain combines TRBV19 with TRBJ1-1; D gene ambiguous. This CDR3 spans 16 amino acids. Trimming took off 5 bases at V and 4 bases at J, with 20 bases between the two ends. CDR1 and CDR2 from the germline V gene are LNHDA and SQIVND (reference sequence).

The V call is TRBV3-1, the J call TRBJ2-1, with 8 nucleotides matching TRBD2. The J call is doubtful: the DNA matches TRBJ2-7 better. This CDR3 is built from 15 residues. Germline V gene lookup returns CDR1 LGHDT and CDR2 YNNKEL (reference sequence). The CDR3 sequence is CASSQIGGGYNEQYF. CDR3 nucleotides: TGTGCCAGCAGCCAAATCGGGGGGGGATACAATGAGCAGTACTTC.

This clonotype turned up a few times. The CDR3 is CASSLGTREQFF. In nucleotides, the CDR3 is TGTGCCAGCAGCTTAGGTACAAGGGAGCAGTTCTTC. The chain uses TRBV7-9 and TRBJ2-1; no firm D call. In germline, CDR1 is SEHNR, CDR2 FQNEAQ (reference sequence). CDR3 length equals 12 residues. V was trimmed by 1 base and J by 10 bases, leaving 8 bases between them.

A few counts support this clonotype. In nucleotides, the CDR3 is TGTGCCAGCAGCTTCCGGGCCACCTACGAGCAGTACTTC. It encodes CASSFRATYEQYF. The chain has TRBV7-2 and TRBJ2-7; D unclear. Between the trimmed V and J ends, which lost 3 bases and 2 bases, there was a span of 8 bases. The germline V gene encodes CDR1 SGHTA and CDR2 FQGNSA. CDR3 size: 13 residues.

The V gene is TRBV6-2 or TRBV6-3, the J gene TRBJ2-5; the D is unclear. Trimming took off 2 bases at V and 2 bases at J, with 18 bases between the two ends. CDR3 length: 17 residues. CDR1 is MNHEY and CDR2 is SVGEGT in the germline V gene. This CDR3 reads CASSYLIDRVRQETQYF. CDR3 bases: TGTGCCAGCAGTTACCTGATAGATCGGGTGAGACAAGAGACCCAGTACTTC.

CDR3 nucleotide sequence: TGTGCCAGCAGTTGGGGGAGAACGGTCTACGAGCAGTACTTC. Its translation is CASSWGRTVYEQYF. This chain connects TRBV7-9 to TRBJ2-7; the D gene could be TRBD1 or TRBD2 (5 bases each). CDR1 SEHNR and CDR2 FQNEAQ come from the germline V gene (reference sequence). The V end lost 6 bases, the J end lost 3 bases, and 15 bases lay between the germline ends. The CDR3 runs to 14 residues.

This clonotype occurred many times. The rearrangement joins TRBV7-9 to TRBJ1-1, with D unresolved. The CDR3 spans 12 residues. V was shortened by 1 base and J by 2 bases, with 2 bases between the two germline ends. The germline gives CDR1 SEHNR, CDR2 FQNEAQ (reference sequence). Here the CDR3 reads CASSLENTEAFF. DNA of the CDR3: TGTGCCAGCAGCTTAGAAAACACTGAAGCTTTCTTT.

The rearrangement uses TRBV28 and TRBJ1-1; D is ambiguous. The V end was cut by 2 bases, the J end by 6 bases, with 10 bases between. Germline assignment: CDR1 MDHEN and CDR2 SYDVKM. CDR3 length equals 13 residues. This chain's CDR3 is CASSLGVGAEAFF. Here the CDR3 DNA reads TGTGCCAGCAGTTTAGGGGTGGGCGCTGAAGCTTTCTTT.

The chain combines TRBV7-9 with TRBJ2-7; D gene unclear. V was pared by 9 bases and J by 2 bases, with 11 bases between. The CDR3 sequence is 12 residues long. Germline V CDR1 and CDR2: SEHNR, FQNEAQ (reference sequence). CDR3 sequence reads: CASAGRTYEQYF. CDR3 DNA: TGTGCCAGTGCCGGCAGAACCTACGAGCAGTACTTC.

The chain carries TRBV6-2 or TRBV6-3 and TRBJ2-2, with TRBD2 matching 8 bases. CDR1 MNHEY and CDR2 SVGEGT come from the germline V gene. J gave up 2 bases and V 5 bases, and 4 bases lay outside the gene matches. The CDR3 contains 15 residues. CDR3 loop: CASSKTSANTGELFF. CDR3 nucleotides: TGTGCCAGCAGTAAGACTAGCGCTAACACCGGGGAGCTGTTTTTT.

The J gene is TRBJ2-1, the V gene TRBV10-2; a weak D match, TRBD2 (5 bases). Trimming removed 8 bases from V and 0 bases from J, with 8 bases in between. The germline gives CDR1 WSHSY, CDR2 SAAADI. CDR3 length equals 13 residues. The CDR3 sequence is CASGLDSYNEQFF. Written as DNA, the CDR3 is TGCGCCAGCGGACTGGACTCCTACAATGAGCAGTTCTTC.

This clonotype was seen a single time. V and J are TRBV5-6 and TRBJ1-1; D call uncertain. V was shortened by 2 bases and J by 0 bases, with 11 bases between the two germline ends. There are 15 residues in the CDR3. CDR1 is SGHDT, CDR2 YYEEEE, per germline. The CDR3: CASSFLVEMNTEAFF. In nucleotides, the CDR3 is TGTGCCAGCAGCTTCCTGGTGGAAATGAACACTGAAGCTTTCTTT.

This chain uses TRBV7-4 with TRBJ1-3; no firm D call. The CDR3 is made up of 14 amino acids. Germline-derived CDR1 and CDR2 are SGHVT and SQSDAQ. The V and J ends lost 4 bases and 4 bases respectively, with 11 bases between them. This CDR3 is CASSSYLVGNTIYF. CDR3 nucleotides: TGTGCCAGCAGCTCGTATTTAGTAGGAAACACCATATATTTT.

This clonotype was observed a handful of times. The V and J genes are TRBV12-3 or TRBV12-4 and TRBJ2-7; 7 bases align to TRBD2. V lost 5 bases and J lost 5; bases outside the gene matches: 6. The CDR3 totals 13 residues. The CDR3 DNA follows: TGTGCCAGCAGTCTCACTAGCGCCCACGAGCAGTACTTC. Translating it yields CASSLTSAHEQYF.

The chain links TRBV10-3 to TRBJ2-3; D call uncertain. The CDR3 spans 15 residues. Deletions cut 1 base from V and 0 bases from J, with 8 bases between. CDR1 is ENHRY, CDR2 SYGVKD, per germline. CDR3 protein: CAISEFQGSTDTQYF. CDR3 sequence (DNA): TGTGCCATCAGTGAGTTTCAAGGGAGCACAGATACGCAGTATTTT.

The J gene is TRBJ1-6, the V gene TRBV7-2; TRBD1 aligns across 8 bases. Germline CDR1 is SGHTA and CDR2 is FQGNSA. V was pared by 3 bases and J by 6 bases, with 4 bases of the junction left unmatched. This CDR3 spans 15 amino acids. In DNA form, the CDR3 reads TGTGCCAGCAGCTTCTGGACAGGGCCTAATTCACCCCTCCACTTT. This sequence encodes CASSFWTGPNSPLHF.

This clonotype was seen more than once but under ten times. The V gene is TRBV7-9, the J gene TRBJ2-3; D could derive from TRBD1 or TRBD2 (5 bases each). The CDR3 is 14 amino acids. V lost 5 bases and J 1 base, leaving 10 bases between the germline ends. Germline CDR1 is SEHNR and CDR2 is FQNEAQ (reference sequence). The CDR3 is CASSPRDGTDTQYF. CDR3 bases: TGTGCCAGCAGCCCCCGGGACGGCACAGATACGCAGTATTTT.

The chain is built from TRBV27 and TRBJ1-5, with 7 bases matching TRBD1. Germline CDR1 and CDR2: MNHEY and SMNVEV (reference sequence). The CDR3 runs 14 residues. V lost 4 bases and J lost 6; bases outside the gene matches: 6. CDR3 nucleotides: TGTGCCAGCAGTTCAGCGGACAGGCCTCAGCCCCAGCATTTT. This codes for CASSSADRPQPQHF.

This chain links TRBV11-2 with TRBJ2-7; 7 positions match TRBD2. Trimming took 1 base from V and 3 from J; bases not matched to a gene: 3. The CDR3 covers 14 residues. Germline V gene lookup returns CDR1 SGHAT and CDR2 FQNNGV. CDR3 residues: CASSLAGEGYEQYF. CDR3 DNA sequence: TGTGCCAGCAGCTTAGCCGGGGAGGGCTACGAGCAGTACTTC.

The rearrangement uses TRBV5-1 and TRBJ1-1, with 7 bases matching TRBD1. The trim removed 6 bases at V and 1 base at J, leaving 6 bases unmatched. Germline V gene lookup returns CDR1 SGHRS and CDR2 YFSETQ. The CDR3 consists of 14 residues. CDR3 sequence (DNA): TGCGCCAGCAAGAACAGGGGCGGGAACACTGAAGCTTTCTTT. Translated, it gives CASKNRGGNTEAFF.

This chain uses TRBV30 with TRBJ2-3; D might be TRBD1 (6 bases). Trimming stripped 2 bases from V and 1 base from J, with 7 bases between. The CDR3 extends over 13 amino acids. CDR1 is GTSNPN, CDR2 SVGIG, per germline (reference sequence). CDR3 residues: CAWSRQGTDTQYF. The CDR3 DNA is TGTGCCTGGAGTCGACAGGGCACAGATACGCAGTATTTT.

This chain links TRBV12-3 or TRBV12-4 with TRBJ1-1, with D unclear. This CDR3 contains 13 residues. V dropped 7 bases and J dropped 1 base, with 10 bases sitting between them. The DNA of the CDR3 is TGTGCCAGCACCCCGATCGGGAACACTGAAGCTTTCTTT. It is translated as CASTPIGNTEAFF.

This clonotype was counted a few times. This chain uses TRBV6-1 with TRBJ2-1; maybe TRBD1 (8 bases). Germline V gene sequence: CDR1 MNHNS, CDR2 SASEGT. Trimming stripped 6 bases from V and 3 bases from J, with 15 bases between. The CDR3 sequence is 15 residues long. CDR3 coding DNA: TGTGCCAGCAGGAAGCGGGGACAGGACTACAATGAGCAGTTCTTC. Translated: CASRKRGQDYNEQFF.